This TCR beta chain is drawn from a study of blood T cells in healthy people across ages. Primers used in a second PCR of about 6 to 11 cycles were a sample-barcoded 5' primer and a J-beta primer mix. All samples gave at least 2.5 million CDR3-containing paired-end reads. MiXCR was run by TCRdb on the 5' RACE reads, yielding one entry per CDR3 protein. The table has roughly 930,000 distinct CDR3 sequences, about 48% seen once. Total RNA was extracted at no less than 5.5 micrograms per sample. About this clonotype itself: The antigen remains unidentified.

This CDR3 comprises 14 residues. Per germline, CDR1 LGHNA and CDR2 YNFKEQ. Trimming shortened V by 0 bases and J by 4 bases, and 9 bases separated the two germline ends. Overall study findings and caveats: Diversity was estimated from one million T cells, and these estimates were considered underestimates. A greater number of naive CD4+ cells and higher diversity distinguished long-lived donors from aged donors.

This chain links TRBV4-2 with TRBJ1-2; D is ambiguous. This receptor was taken from a man aged 25 to 45 in good health. The sample comprised blood. The CDR3 DNA follows: TGTGCCAGCAGCCAAGAAGGGCCTACCTATGGCTACACCTTC. The encoded protein is CASSQEGPTYGYTF.